Following are 13 T cell receptor beta chains from one sample sequenced in a study of shared clonotypes between healthy human individuals (dated by TCRdb to the early 2020s). For the CD8 naive samples, CD45RO-negative cells were positively selected for CCR7, yielding a CD45RA+CCR7+ population from which TemRA cells were excluded. Library construction relied on the immunoSEQ multiplex PCR assay. TCRdb took over this immuneACCESS table, retaining in-frame rearrangements with V and J assigned. Such tables are incomplete; in checked studies, under half of the missing clones stem from an unresolved V gene, and the remainder is unexplained. This sample comprises around 1,900,000 clones, over 85% of them detected only once. 1.5% to 2% of the sample rests with the top ten. Sequenced input: naive CD8+ T cells from PBMCs. The cell subset or site label here, explained by the study, means: CD45RA+CCR7+. The origin of the receptors is a man aged 18-30 years in good health. Some clones in this sample may be carry-over from other donors' samples.

This rearrangement joins TRBV14 to TRBJ2-3, with a weak D call TRBD2 (5 bases). The CDR3 runs to 15 residues. Germline CDR1 is SGHDN and CDR2 is FVKESK. V was pared by 2 bases and J by 2 bases, with 11 bases between. The CDR3 protein is CASSQLPGITDTQYF. In DNA, the CDR3 is TGTGCCAGCAGCCAATTGCCGGGAATCACAGATACGCAGTATTTT. The full variable domain, rest sourced from reference TRBV14 and TRBJ2-3, is EAGVTQFPSHSVIEKGQTVTLRCDPISGHDNLYWYRRVMGKEIKFLLHFVKESKQDESGMPNNRFLAERTGGTYSTLKVQPAELEDSGVYFCASSQLPGITDTQYFGPGTRLTVL.

V and J are TRBV4-2 and TRBJ1-1; 9 bases are shared with TRBD1. Germline lookup yields CDR1 LGHNA and CDR2 YNFKEQ. Unmatched junction bases numbered 9, after V lost 5 bases and J lost 5 bases. The CDR3 is 15 amino acids. CDR3 residues: CASSTSGQGYTEAFF. CDR3 coding DNA: TGTGCCAGCAGCACTTCGGGACAGGGTTATACTGAAGCTTTCTTT.

The chain carries TRBV7-6 and TRBJ2-1, with a tentative D call TRBD1 (5 bases). Trimming left V 2 bases short and J 5 bases short, with 13 bases between. Germline values: CDR1 SGHVS, CDR2 FNYEAQ. The CDR3 is 15 residues long. This CDR3 reads CASSLRQGAHNEQFF. The CDR3 DNA reads TGTGCCAGCAGCTTACGACAAGGGGCCCACAATGAGCAGTTCTTC.

The chain links TRBV28 to TRBJ1-3; D gene ambiguous. Germline lookup yields CDR1 MDHEN and CDR2 SYDVKM. With 4 bases removed from V and 4 bases from J, the gap between germline ends came to 14 bases. The CDR3 sequence is 15 residues long. DNA for the CDR3: TGTGCCAGCAGTTGGGAGGGCGCGATCGGAAACACCATATATTTT. It encodes CASSWEGAIGNTIYF.

This chain joins TRBV7-9 and TRBJ1-2, with unresolved D. V lost 5 bases and J 13 bases, leaving 14 bases between the germline ends. This CDR3 has 11 residues. Germline assignment: CDR1 SEHNR and CDR2 FQNEAQ (reference sequence). CDR3 loop: CASSPTSGCTF. The CDR3 nucleotides read TGTGCCAGCAGCCCCACATCCGGGTGCACCTTC.

A remark on this clone: This specimen includes other DNA sequences encoding the same CDR3. The chain employs TRBV7-9 and TRBJ2-1; tentative D call: TRBD2 (5 bases). This CDR3 is 16 amino acids long. Trimming stripped 5 bases from V and 0 bases from J, with 14 bases between. CDR1 is SEHNR, CDR2 FQNEAQ, per germline (reference sequence). The CDR3 sequence: CASSPRGGSSYNEQFF. CDR3 coding DNA: TGTGCCAGCAGCCCGAGAGGTGGGAGCTCCTACAATGAGCAGTTCTTC. Full variable domain (remainder filled in from reference TRBV7-9 and TRBJ2-1): DTGVSQNPRHKITKRGQNVTFRCDPISEHNRLYWYRQTLGQGPEFLTYFQNEAQLEKSRLLSDRFSAERPKGSFSTLEIQRTEQGDSAMYLCASSPRGGSSYNEQFFGPGTRLTVL.

J is TRBJ1-1 and V is TRBV28; 7 bases are a match to TRBD1. V trimming: 3 bases; J trimming: 0 bases; junction bases outside the gene matches: 4. Per germline, CDR1 MDHEN and CDR2 SYDVKM. This CDR3 is 15 amino acids long. The CDR3 DNA is TGTGCCAGCAGTTTCCCCGGACAGGTGAACACTGAAGCTTTCTTT. Encoded protein: CASSFPGQVNTEAFF. The whole variable domain, remainder taken from reference TRBV28 and TRBJ1-1, is DVKVTQSSRYLVKRTGEKVFLECVQDMDHENMFWYRQDPGLGLRLIYFSYDVKMKEKGDIPEGYSVSREKKERFSLILESASTNQTSMYLCASSFPGQVNTEAFFGQGTRLTVV.

V gene TRBV14 combines with J gene TRBJ2-7; possible D gene TRBD2, 6 bases. V was shortened by 4 bases and J by 3 bases, with 13 bases between the two germline ends. The CDR3 contains 14 residues. Germline V lookup: CDR1 SGHDN, CDR2 FVKESK. In nucleotides, the CDR3 is TGTGCCAGCAGCCTTCGAGGTAGCGGCTACGAGCAGTACTTC. Protein product: CASSLRGSGYEQYF. Full variable domain (rest looked up from reference TRBV14 and TRBJ2-7): EAGVTQFPSHSVIEKGQTVTLRCDPISGHDNLYWYRRVMGKEIKFLLHFVKESKQDESGMPNNRFLAERTGGTYSTLKVQPAELEDSGVYFCASSLRGSGYEQYFGPGTRLTVT.

The V call is TRBV6-1, the J call TRBJ2-3, with D possibly matching TRBD2 (6 bases). Trimming removed 1 base from V and 10 bases from J, with 9 bases in between. This CDR3 contains 12 residues. Germline V gene sequence: CDR1 MNHNS, CDR2 SASEGT. CDR3 protein: CASSEGGTAQYF. Here the CDR3 DNA reads TGTGCCAGCAGTGAAGGGGGGACTGCGCAGTATTTT.

This clone was detected a few times. V gene TRBV5-4 combines with J gene TRBJ1-3, with unresolved D. Trimming took off 3 bases at V and 0 bases at J, with 13 bases between the two ends. The CDR3 has 16 amino acids. The germline CDR1 and CDR2 sequences are SGHNT and YYREEE (reference sequence). The CDR3 sequence is CASSSLGQRSGNTIYF. Written as DNA, the CDR3 is TGTGCCAGCAGCTCCTTAGGGCAGCGCTCTGGAAACACCATATATTTT.

About this clone: The same CDR3 can be traced to other DNA sequences in this sample. This chain uses TRBV27 with TRBJ2-7; 9 nucleotides align to TRBD2. Germline V gene data show CDR1 as MNHEY and CDR2 as SMNVEV (reference sequence). The length of the CDR3 is 16 residues. J gave up 1 base and V 3 bases, and 7 bases lay outside the gene matches. The CDR3 here is CASSFSSGAKSYEQYF. CDR3 nucleotide sequence: TGTGCCAGCAGTTTCTCTAGCGGGGCCAAGTCCTACGAGCAGTACTTC.

V gene TRBV5-1 combines with J gene TRBJ2-1; no reliable D call. The V gene's germline CDR1 is SGHRS and CDR2 YFSETQ. The CDR3 runs 11 residues. Trimming stripped 5 bases from V and 8 bases from J, with 8 bases between. The CDR3 DNA reads TGCGCCAGCAGGGTGGGATATGAGCAGTTCTTC. This sequence encodes CASRVGYEQFF.

The chain is built from TRBV5-1 and TRBJ2-7; tentative D call: TRBD1 (6 bases). Germline V lookup: CDR1 SGHRS, CDR2 YFSETQ. This CDR3 has 13 amino acids. V was clipped by 4 bases and J by 5 bases, with 13 bases between them. CDR3 DNA: TGCGCCAGCAGCGTCGACAGGAGCAACGAGCAGTACTTC. Translating gives CASSVDRSNEQYF.